The clone carrying this T cell receptor beta chain occurred once. Its antigen remains unidentified. The germline V gene has CDR1 MNHEY and CDR2 SVGEGT. The CDR3 has 12 residues. V was cut by 1 base and J by 3 bases, with 4 bases left in between. This entry belongs to a study of T cell responses to AZD1222 COVID-19 vaccine. General study points: Nearly half of spike-specific TCRs reportedly target unmutated variant regions.

Here immunoSEQ multiplex PCR was the method, and the copy in TCRdb shows in-frame clones only, minus some. The data show 110,000 or so clones, about 88% seen once. This sequence was found in an adult in good health. The specimen was peripheral blood, collected on day 0 of AZD1222 vaccination. V gene TRBV6-2 or TRBV6-3 combines with J gene TRBJ2-7; D remains unclear. The CDR3 DNA reads as TGTGCCAGCAGTTACTACCTCTACGAGCAGTACTTC. It codes for CASSYYLYEQYF.